The clone carrying this T cell receptor (beta chain) was seen a few times. The CDR3 length is 15 residues. The germline gives CDR1 SQVTM, CDR2 ANQGSEA. The V and J ends lost 7 bases and 3 bases, in that order; junction bases with no gene match: 11. This sample was taken from a study of beta chain features in type 1 diabetes. Sequenced material consisted of expressed TCRB transcripts (all of the isolated RNA was reverse transcribed). It was found that naive, central memory and regulatory T cell samples averaged around 3.6 million reads. The protocol was immunoSEQ multiplex PCR, while the TCRdb copy is restricted to in-frame clones and leaves out a portion. In the table there are about 360,000 clones, roughly 12% of which are singletons.

The TCR was taken from a man between 18 and 35 years old in good health. The sequencing sample was made of naive CD4+ T cells from blood. The J gene is TRBJ2-3, the V gene TRBV29-1; 9 nucleotides align to TRBD2. In nucleotides, the CDR3 is TGCAGCGCTACGTTTAGCGGGAGCCGGACAGATACGCAGTATTTT. Protein sequence: CSATFSGSRTDTQYF.